Listed here are 8 T cell receptor beta chains from one sample, sequenced in a study of blood T cell repertoires in COVID-19. The repertoire was sequenced with immunoSEQ multiplex PCR; TCRdb's copy has only in-frame clones and lacks some. The table lists about 170,000 clones, 88% of them singletons. Specimen: peripheral blood. These receptor sequences come from a man aged 55-75 years with acute or convalescent COVID-19.

This chain uses TRBV25-1 with TRBJ2-4, with 9 nucleotides matching TRBD1. The CDR3 extends over 16 amino acids. CDR1 MGHDK and CDR2 SYGVNS come from the germline V gene. V was clipped by 1 base and J by 6 bases; unmatched bases: 7. CDR3 loop: CASSEWGGQGINIQYF. The CDR3 DNA reads TGTGCCAGCAGTGAATGGGGGGGACAGGGAATAAACATTCAGTACTTC. The full variable domain, its missing parts supplied by reference TRBV25-1 and TRBJ2-4, is EADIYQTPRYLVIGTGKKITLECSQTMGHDKMYWYQQDPGMELHLIHYSYGVNSTEKGDLSSESTVSRIRTEHFPLTLESARPSHTSQYLCASSEWGGQGINIQYFGAGTRLSVL.

The chain carries TRBV2 and TRBJ2-7, with TRBD1 matching over 10 bases. J was trimmed by 4 bases and V by 4 bases; bases with no gene match: 1. Looked up from germline, CDR1 is SNHLY and CDR2 is FYNNEI. The CDR3 is made up of 13 amino acids. Written as DNA, the CDR3 is TGTGCCAGCAGTGGGGACAGGGGATACGAGCAGTACGTC. This codes for CASSGDRGYEQYV.

The V gene is TRBV21-1, the J gene TRBJ1-3; the table calls TRBD1, which could not be checked here. TRBV21-1 is listed as a pseudogene. The CDR3 extends over 23 amino acids. DNA for the CDR3: TGTGCCAGCAGCAAAAAGGGGGGCAATCCGGGACAGGGGAGGGTTTGCTCTGGAAACACCATATATTTT. Encoded protein: CASSKKGGNPGQGRVCSGNTIYF.

The chain is built from TRBV3-1 (or the pseudogene TRBV3-2) and TRBJ1-2; 9 positions match TRBD1. The germline gives CDR1 LGHDT, CDR2 YNNKEL (reference sequence). Losses at the gene ends were 2 bases for V and 5 bases for J; bases not matched to a gene: 12. The CDR3 has 17 residues. The CDR3 loop reads CASSQSPGTGRAYGYTF. The CDR3 DNA reads TGTGCCAGCAGCCAATCCCCCGGGACAGGGCGCGCATATGGCTACACCTTC.

The chain employs TRBV9 and TRBJ2-7, with 9 bases aligning to TRBD1. The CDR3 extends over 13 amino acids. CDR1 and CDR2 (germline): SGDLS, YYNGEE. V was clipped by 4 bases and J by 4 bases; unmatched bases: 3. CDR3 protein: CASSPDRGYEQYF. The DNA for the CDR3 is TGTGCCAGCAGCCCGGACAGGGGATACGAGCAGTACTTC.

This clone occurred a few times. The chain has TRBV4-3 and TRBJ1-1; D may be TRBD1 (5 bases). The CDR3 runs to 15 residues. With 1 base removed from V and 1 base from J, the gap between germline ends came to 10 bases. Germline loops: CDR1 LGHNA, CDR2 YSLEER. CDR3 protein: CASSQVYGANTEAFF. The CDR3 nucleotides are TGCGCCAGCAGCCAAGTGTATGGGGCGAACACTGAAGCTTTCTTT.

This sequence joins TRBV7-2 and TRBJ2-1, with TRBD1 as a possible D gene (5 bases). This CDR3 has 15 residues. The ends were cut back, 0 bases at V and 8 bases at J, with 14 bases in the middle. Germline-derived CDR1 and CDR2 are SGHTA and FQGNSA. CDR3 region: CASSLAPAGIDEQFF. The CDR3 bases are TGTGCCAGCAGCTTAGCCCCGGCAGGGATCGATGAGCAGTTCTTC.

V is TRBV27 and J is TRBJ1-2; D perhaps matches TRBD1 (5 bases). Trimming took off 5 bases at V and 4 bases at J, with 14 bases between the two ends. From germline, CDR1 is MNHEY and CDR2 SMNVEV (reference sequence). The CDR3 loop spans 14 amino acids. This chain's CDR3 is CASSPQGPGYGYTF. CDR3 DNA: TGTGCCAGCAGTCCCCAGGGTCCGGGCTATGGCTACACCTTC.